This entry lists 6 T cell receptor beta chains sequenced from one sample in a study of identical twins (dated by TCRdb to the mid-2010s). The receptor library was made with 5' RACE. Sequencer: Illumina HiSeq 2000. The raw public reads went through TCRdb reprocessing: fastp at Q25, MiXCR clone calling, in-frame beta chains kept. All rows with the same CDR3 protein become a single entry with the most common DNA and genes. The table for this sample lists about 790,000 distinct CDR3 sequences; roughly 18% of them were counted only once. About 12% of the sample is taken by the ten largest. The same specimen was also included in a second study, on T cells expressing NK-cell markers.

Source material: PBMCs. These receptors all come from a woman younger than 30 in good health.

The V gene is TRBV7-2, the J gene TRBJ2-7; 7 bases match TRBD1. The V and J ends lost 5 bases and 3 bases, in that order; junction bases with no gene match: 10. The germline V gene has CDR1 SGHTA and CDR2 FQGNSA. The CDR3 totals 15 residues. Written as DNA, the CDR3 is TGTGCCAGCAGCAATGGACAGGTCGGGGACTACGAGCAGTACTTC. It is translated as CASSNGQVGDYEQYF.

The chain combines TRBV12-3 or TRBV12-4 with TRBJ1-5; TRBD1 aligns across 9 bases. The CDR3 spans 15 residues. V lost 7 bases and J lost 4; bases outside the gene matches: 8. The CDR3 DNA is TGTGCCAGCACCGAGGGACAGGGAATAAATCAGCCCCAGCATTTT. It encodes CASTEGQGINQPQHF.

The CDR3 sequence is CASSSGVYTGELFF. CDR3 bases: TGTGCCAGTAGTTCCGGGGTTTACACCGGGGAGCTGTTTTTT. The chain joins TRBV19 to TRBJ2-2; the D gene is possibly TRBD2 (5 bases). The CDR3 is 14 amino acids. V dropped 5 bases and J dropped 3 bases, with 10 bases sitting between them. Germline-derived CDR1 and CDR2 are LNHDA and SQIVND (reference sequence).

Points on this clonotype: At one of its ends the junction is not consistent with the germline gene, which may arise from a read error. The V gene is TRBV7-7, the J gene TRBJ2-5; 9 bases are shared with TRBD1. The CDR3 loop spans 14 amino acids. Germline CDR1 and CDR2: SSHAT and FNYEAQ (reference sequence). The CDR3 nucleotides read TGTGCTAGCAGCTCGACAGGGGGAGGCGAGACCCAGTACTTC. This translates into CASSSTGGGETQYF.

The chain recombines TRBV7-2 with TRBJ1-2, with 7 bases aligning to TRBD1. CDR1 SGHTA and CDR2 FQGNSA come from the germline V gene. The CDR3 is 15 amino acids. The V segment lost 5 bases and the J segment 0 bases; nucleotides outside the gene matches: 6. The CDR3, as DNA: TGTGCCAGCAGCAACCGGGACAGCACTAACTATGGCTACACCTTC. It specifies CASSNRDSTNYGYTF.

V and J are TRBV4-1 and TRBJ2-4; 13 positions agree with TRBD2. V lost 0 bases and J lost 1; bases outside the gene matches: 12. CDR1 is MGHRA, CDR2 YSYEKL, per germline. CDR3 length equals 21 residues. CDR3 region: CASSQDPGLAGIRGAKNIQYF. The CDR3 region has the DNA TGCGCCAGCAGCCAAGATCCGGGACTAGCGGGGATACGAGGCGCCAAAAACATTCAGTACTTC.